The present entry profiles one T cell receptor beta chain with its context. Its antigen remains unidentified. Researchers prepared the TCRbeta library using unique molecular identifiers, the study reports. A single record per CDR3 protein comes from TCRdb applying MiXCR to the PCR reads. The sample yields 55,000 to 65,000 distinct CDR3 sequences, 44% seen once. This entry is derived from a study of T-cell reconstitution after alpha-beta-depleted transplantation in children. Study-level points and caveats: Newly produced T cells mostly accounted for T-cell counts and diversity one year post-transplant.

This CDR3 region has 13 residues. The germline V gene encodes CDR1 SQVTM and CDR2 ANQGSEA. V dropped 2 bases and J dropped 2 bases, with 10 bases sitting between them. The chain carries TRBV29-1 and TRBJ2-7; TRBD2 might be the D (6 bases). The source of this sequence is a male patient between 10 and 17 years old who had a stem cell transplant for acute lymphoblastic leukemia, so the T cells may come from the graft donor. The sequences come from PBMCs, mostly from graft donor cells, collected 360 days after TCRalphabeta/CD19-depleted stem cell transplant. The CDR3 region has the DNA TGCAGCGTTGAAACGGGGGATACCTACGAGCAGTACTTC. Translated, it gives CSVETGDTYEQYF.